The 18 T cell receptor beta chains in this list originate from one sample, sequenced in a study of human T cells and chemical hapten exposure. Time point defined: patch test 1, 2 weeks after DPC sensitization. Treatment indicated: therapeutic diphenylcyclopropenone sensitization with weekly scalp DPC. TCRdb reprocessed the RACE reads via MiXCR and lists one record per CDR3 protein. Among around 160,000 distinct CDR3 sequences listed, about 15% were seen once. This sample comprised whole blood, obtained in connection with sensitization to the hapten diphenylcyclopropenone (DPC). These receptor sequences come from a woman in her twenties or thirties with alopecia areata. Some clones in this sample may be carry-over from other donors' samples.

Only a few counts were recorded for this clonotype. The chain uses TRBV7-2 and TRBJ2-5; 12 bases fit TRBD2. Germline trimming cut 5 bases from V and 7 bases from J; bases unmatched to any gene: 11. The CDR3 extends over 16 amino acids. Germline assignment: CDR1 SGHTA and CDR2 FQGNSA. The CDR3 reads CASSPSSSGGAMTQYF. CDR3 in DNA: TGTGCCAGCAGCCCCTCCTCTAGCGGGGGGGCTATGACCCAGTACTTC. The full variable domain, completed using reference TRBV7-2 and TRBJ2-5, is GAGVSQSPSNKVTEKGKDVELRCDPISGHTALYWYRQSLGQGLEFLIYFQGNSAPDKSGLPSDRFSAERTGGSVSTLTIQRTQQEDSAVYLCASSPSSSGGAMTQYFGPGTRLLVL.

This clonotype was counted many times. This sequence joins TRBV5-6 and TRBJ1-6, with 7 nucleotides matching TRBD1. The germline V gene encodes CDR1 SGHDT and CDR2 YYEEEE. The V gene end was trimmed by 5 bases and the J gene end by 0 bases; junction bases not matched to a gene: 5. CDR3 length: 16 amino acids. CDR3 coding DNA: TGTGCCAGCAGGAGGGACAGCAGCTCCTATAATTCACCCCTCCACTTT. As protein: CASRRDSSSYNSPLHF.

Ten or more counts support this clonotype. The chain uses TRBV29-1 and TRBJ2-1; 11 bases align to TRBD2. CDR1 is SQVTM and CDR2 is ANQGSEA in the germline V gene. With 7 bases clipped from V and 9 bases from J, the junction kept 17 bases outside the gene matches. The length of the CDR3 is 16 residues. CDR3 in DNA: TGCAGCGCCGCCCCTAGCGGGAGGCCCAATGTTGGTGAGCAGTTCTTC. This gives the protein CSAAPSGRPNVGEQFF.

The V gene is TRBV4-1, the J gene TRBJ2-1; a weak D match, TRBD2 (5 bases). Germline V gene data show CDR1 as MGHRA and CDR2 as YSYEKL. The ends were cut back, 4 bases at V and 4 bases at J, with 8 bases in the middle. The CDR3 sequence is 13 residues long. The CDR3 sequence is CASSRGPYNEQFF. The CDR3, as DNA: TGCGCCAGCAGCCGAGGGCCTTACAATGAGCAGTTCTTC.

This clonotype was seen a handful of times. The V call is TRBV5-4, the J call TRBJ1-6; a possible D gene is TRBD1 (6 bases). V lost 4 bases to trimming and J lost 7 bases, with 15 bases between them. The CDR3 extends over 15 amino acids. Germline lookup yields CDR1 SGHNT and CDR2 YYREEE (reference sequence). CDR3 protein: CASSLDSGTNSPLHF. For the CDR3, the DNA is TGTGCCAGCAGCCTGGACAGTGGGACGAATTCACCCCTCCACTTT.

This clonotype was seen only a few times. The chain joins TRBV7-2 to TRBJ2-5; TRBD1 matches 8 bases. Germline CDR1 SGHTA, CDR2 FQGNSA. Germline trimming cut 7 bases from V and 5 bases from J; bases unmatched to any gene: 12. The CDR3 contains 15 residues. The CDR3 DNA reads TGTGCCAGCACTCAACCACAGGGGGGCGCGGAGACCCAGTACTTC. This sequence encodes CASTQPQGGAETQYF.

The chain recombines TRBV6-5 with TRBJ1-6; D is unresolved. The V and J ends lost 2 bases and 6 bases respectively, with 8 bases between them. Germline lookup yields CDR1 MNHEY and CDR2 SVGAGI. CDR3 length: 14 amino acids. The CDR3 DNA sequence: TGTGCCAGCAGTTACCGCCCACCTAATTCACCCCTCCACTTT. As protein: CASSYRPPNSPLHF.

This clonotype was counted between two and nine times. The chain combines TRBV12-5 with TRBJ2-5, with a tentative D call TRBD2 (5 bases). V gave up 7 bases and J gave up 5 bases, with 17 bases separating them. The germline gives CDR1 LGHNT, CDR2 FRNRAP. The CDR3 sequence is 14 residues long. The CDR3 coding sequence is TGTGCTAGTGCCGGACCGGGATTTTTGGAGACCCAGTACTTC. It codes for CASAGPGFLETQYF. Drawing the rest from reference TRBV12-5 and TRBJ2-5, the complete variable domain is DARVTQTPRHKVTEMGQEVTMRCQPILGHNTVFWYRQTMMQGLELLAYFRNRAPLDDSGMPKDRFSAEMPDATLATLKIQPSEPRDSAVYFCASAGPGFLETQYFGPGTRLLVL.

This clonotype was seen repeatedly, ten times or more. The V gene is TRBV4-3, the J gene TRBJ1-5, with D hard to call. Germline CDR1 LGHNA, CDR2 YSLEER. V was shortened by 4 bases and J by 0 bases, with 7 bases between the two germline ends. The CDR3 is 14 amino acids. The CDR3 loop reads CASSPEYSNQPQHF. The CDR3 nucleotides read TGCGCCAGCAGCCCGGAATATAGCAATCAGCCCCAGCATTTT.

This clonotype was seen a handful of times. The chain couples TRBV2 to TRBJ1-4; 7 bases line up with TRBD1. The ends lost 6 bases at V and 12 bases at J; junction bases unmatched: 13. The germline CDR1 and CDR2 sequences are SNHLY and FYNNEI. The length of the CDR3 is 14 residues. Written as DNA, the CDR3 is TGTGCCAGCAGGAGGGACAGTCCGACGGGGGAACTGTTTTTT. Translated, it gives CASRRDSPTGELFF.

This clonotype was seen at least ten times. This CDR3 is CASSFLAAVNTEAFF. CDR3 DNA sequence: TGTGCCAGCAGTTTTCTGGCGGCAGTGAACACTGAAGCTTTCTTT. The chain employs TRBV28 and TRBJ1-1; D uncertain. CDR3 length: 15 residues. V was trimmed by 3 bases and J by 0 bases, leaving 11 bases between them. Germline lookup yields CDR1 MDHEN and CDR2 SYDVKM.

The rearrangement links TRBV4-1 to TRBJ2-7; TRBD2 aligns across 7 bases. The CDR3 has 15 amino acids. CDR1 and CDR2 (germline): MGHRA, YSYEKL. V shed 9 bases, J shed 1 base, and the junction held 12 bases outside the gene matches. This chain's CDR3 is CASSKGASGSYEQYF. In nucleotides, the CDR3 is TGCGCCAGTTCAAAAGGGGCTAGCGGATCCTACGAGCAGTACTTC.

This chain joins TRBV24-1 and TRBJ2-5, with 10 bases matching TRBD2. The length of the CDR3 is 17 residues. The J segment lost 2 bases and the V segment lost 3 bases, leaving 8 bases of the junction unmatched. The germline CDR1 and CDR2 sequences are KGHDR and SFDVKD. The CDR3 loop reads CATSDPSGRAGQETQYF. The CDR3 nucleotides read TGTGCCACCAGTGATCCGAGCGGGAGGGCCGGGCAAGAGACCCAGTACTTC.

This clonotype was observed many times. The chain uses TRBV20-1 and TRBJ2-6, with D possibly TRBD1 on 6 matching bases. Per the germline V gene, CDR1 is DFQATT and CDR2 is SNEGSKA (reference sequence). V lost 2 bases to trimming and J lost 0 bases, with 11 bases between them. The CDR3 loop spans 16 amino acids. In nucleotides, the CDR3 is TGCAGTGCTAGAAACAGGGACGTCTCTGGGGCCAACGTCCTGACTTTC. Residues: CSARNRDVSGANVLTF.

The chain uses TRBV7-3 and TRBJ2-7; 8 nucleotides agree with TRBD2. Germline values: CDR1 SGHTA, CDR2 FQGTGA. This CDR3 contains 13 residues. V dropped 0 bases and J dropped 5; count of bases not matched to a gene: 0. The CDR3 bases are TGTGCCAGCAGCTTAACGCGGGAGGACGAGCAGTACTTC. Translation: CASSLTREDEQYF. The full variable domain, its missing parts supplied by reference TRBV7-3 and TRBJ2-7, is GAGVSQTPSNKVTEKGKYVELRCDPISGHTALYWYRQSLGQGPEFLIYFQGTGAADDSGLPNDRFFAVRPEGSVSTLKIQRTERGDSAVYLCASSLTREDEQYFGPGTRLTVT.

This clonotype was counted at least ten times. J is TRBJ2-1 and V is TRBV2; 9 positions agree with TRBD1. From germline, CDR1 is SNHLY and CDR2 FYNNEI. This CDR3 has 15 amino acids. Germline trimming cut 6 bases from V and 3 bases from J; bases unmatched to any gene: 6. The DNA of the CDR3 is TGTGCCAGCAGCCTGACAGGGGGTGACTACAATGAGCAGTTCTTC. Amino acid sequence: CASSLTGGDYNEQFF.

This clonotype has at least ten counts. The chain employs TRBV11-1 and TRBJ2-1; 8 bases agree with TRBD2. Losses at the gene ends were 5 bases for V and 9 bases for J; bases not matched to a gene: 6. CDR3 length: 13 amino acids. Germline V gene data show CDR1 as SGHAT and CDR2 as FQDESV (reference sequence). The CDR3 reads CASSPRSGSEQFF. The CDR3 DNA is TGTGCCAGCAGCCCGAGAAGCGGGAGTGAGCAGTTCTTC.

The table lists this clonotype with a few counts. This rearrangement joins TRBV24-1 to TRBJ2-1; TRBD1 aligns across 10 bases. Germline loops: CDR1 KGHDR, CDR2 SFDVKD. The length of the CDR3 is 15 residues. Germline trimming cut 5 bases from V and 10 bases from J; bases unmatched to any gene: 10. CDR3 loop: CATSGWGQGSGEQFF. The CDR3 bases are TGTGCCACCAGTGGATGGGGACAGGGGTCTGGCGAGCAGTTCTTC.